The clone carrying this T cell receptor (beta chain) was counted only a few times. The antigen remains undetermined. From the RT-PCR reads, TCRdb called clonotypes with MiXCR, one entry per CDR3 protein. This sample has fewer than 700,000 distinct CDR3 sequences, with 10% to 15% found just once. The data are from a study of response to subunit inactivated influenza vaccine. Germline lookup yields CDR1 SGHRS and CDR2 YFSETQ. The CDR3 runs to 13 residues. The V gene lost 5 bases and the J gene lost 0 bases, with 8 bases spanning the gap. General observations from the study: It was the authors' suggestion that each seasonal influenza vaccination recruits few new T cells.

The source is a man between 50 and 59 years old who received an inactivated influenza vaccine. The chain couples TRBV5-1 to TRBJ1-1; TRBD1 might be the D (5 bases). The material was PBMCs from blood, obtained about 40 days after vaccination. This CDR3 reads CASRQEMNTEAFF. In DNA, the CDR3 is TGCGCCAGCAGACAGGAAATGAACACTGAAGCTTTCTTT.